The T cell receptor (beta chain) under discussion was sequenced for a study of T cell responses to AZD1222 COVID-19 vaccine. Generated by immunoSEQ multiplex PCR, the TCRdb table keeps only in-frame clones and is missing some. The table includes 65,000 to 75,000 clones, under 90% detected once. Notes on the study in general: When two AZD1222 doses had been given, Spike-specific TCR breadth and depth rose. Sampling captured repertoires only after the peak T cell response. The donor cohort was predominantly white British with a female majority, and clonal diversity may have been underestimated.

Concerning this clone: Its antigen is as yet unknown.

The V and J ends lost 5 bases and 0 bases respectively, with 14 bases between them. The CDR3 contains 16 residues. Germline CDR1 and CDR2: MNHEY and SVGEGT. The chain combines TRBV6-2 or TRBV6-3 with TRBJ2-4, with D perhaps TRBD2 (6 bases). The source of this sequence is an adult in good health. Sequencing used peripheral blood, obtained on day 0 of AZD1222 vaccination. CDR3 protein: CASSRLGGLAKNIQYF. CDR3 sequence (DNA): TGTGCCAGCAGTCGTTTGGGAGGTCTAGCCAAAAACATTCAGTACTTC.